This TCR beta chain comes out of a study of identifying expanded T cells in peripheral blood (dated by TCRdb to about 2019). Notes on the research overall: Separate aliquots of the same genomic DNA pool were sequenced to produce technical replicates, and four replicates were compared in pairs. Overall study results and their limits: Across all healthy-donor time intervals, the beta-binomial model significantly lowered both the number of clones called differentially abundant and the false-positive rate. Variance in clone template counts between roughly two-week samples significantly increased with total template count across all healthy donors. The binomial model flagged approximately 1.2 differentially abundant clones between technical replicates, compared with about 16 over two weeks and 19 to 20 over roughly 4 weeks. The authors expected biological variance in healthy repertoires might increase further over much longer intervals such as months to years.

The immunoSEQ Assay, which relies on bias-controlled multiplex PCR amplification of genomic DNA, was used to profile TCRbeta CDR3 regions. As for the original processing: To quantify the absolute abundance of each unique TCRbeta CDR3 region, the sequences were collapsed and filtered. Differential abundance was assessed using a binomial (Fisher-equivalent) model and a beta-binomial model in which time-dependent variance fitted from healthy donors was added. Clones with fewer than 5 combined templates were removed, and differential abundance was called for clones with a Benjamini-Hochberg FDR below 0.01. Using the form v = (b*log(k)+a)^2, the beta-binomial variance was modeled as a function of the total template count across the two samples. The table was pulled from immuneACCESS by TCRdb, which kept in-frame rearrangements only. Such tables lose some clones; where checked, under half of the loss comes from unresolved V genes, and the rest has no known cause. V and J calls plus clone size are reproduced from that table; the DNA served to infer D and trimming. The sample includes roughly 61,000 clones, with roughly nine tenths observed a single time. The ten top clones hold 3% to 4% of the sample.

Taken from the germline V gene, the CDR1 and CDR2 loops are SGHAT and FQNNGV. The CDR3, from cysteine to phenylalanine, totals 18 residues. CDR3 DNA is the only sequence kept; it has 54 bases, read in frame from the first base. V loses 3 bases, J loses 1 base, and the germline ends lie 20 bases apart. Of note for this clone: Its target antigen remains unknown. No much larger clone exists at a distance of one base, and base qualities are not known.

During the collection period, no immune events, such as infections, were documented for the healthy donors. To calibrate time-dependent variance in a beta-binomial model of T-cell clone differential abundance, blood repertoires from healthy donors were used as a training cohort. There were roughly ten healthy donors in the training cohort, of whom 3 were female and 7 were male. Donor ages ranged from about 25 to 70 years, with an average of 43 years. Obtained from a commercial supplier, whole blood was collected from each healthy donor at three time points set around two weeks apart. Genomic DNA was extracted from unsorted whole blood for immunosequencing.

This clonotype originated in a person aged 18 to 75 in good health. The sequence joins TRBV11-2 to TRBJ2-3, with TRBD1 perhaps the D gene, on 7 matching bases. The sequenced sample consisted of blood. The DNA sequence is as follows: TGTGCCAGCAGCTTTGGAGGGGCCCGACAGGGTGGCACAGATACGCAGTATTTT. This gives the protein CASSFGGARQGGTDTQYF.